The source of this T cell receptor (beta chain) is a study of vaccination and CD4 T cells after COVID-19. Overall study findings and caveats: Vaccine-specific clones numbering 304 of 307 showed spike mono-reactivity in convalescent patients.

The Oncomine TCR Beta short-read assay generated sequence data from the DNA of cultured CD4+ T cells. MiXCR was run by TCRdb on the PCR reads, yielding one entry per CDR3 protein. The sample yields about 8,200 distinct CDR3 sequences, 40% to 50% seen once. Germline CDR1 and CDR2: MNHEY and SVGAGI. Between the trimmed V and J ends, which lost 2 bases and 0 bases, there was a span of 7 bases. The CDR3 totals 15 residues. Treatment: approximately 9-day PBMC culture with coronavirus spike peptide pools or control peptides (ViraFEST assay). Ahead of the COVID-19 pandemic (2011-2018), the CD4+ T cells of the unexposed donor were collected. A remark on this clonotype: The antigen is not known.

Sequences were obtained from CD4+ T cells from blood, cultured in vitro. This chain links TRBV6-5 with TRBJ2-2; D remains unclear. This receptor was taken from a human donor in good health. Here the CDR3 reads CASSYAGPNTGELFF. As DNA, the CDR3 is TGTGCCAGCAGTTACGCAGGCCCGAACACCGGGGAGCTGTTTTTT.